This T cell receptor (beta chain) comes out of a study of T-cell memory formation after mild COVID-19. In this sample, this clonotype turned up a few times. The CDR3 spans 10 residues. In TCRdb, the 5' RACE reads were re-called with MiXCR into one record per CDR3 protein. The table has approximately 430,000 distinct CDR3 sequences, more than 20% seen once; the top ten hold 10% to 15%. The clonotype originates from an adult woman who had mild COVID-19 (a few samples of this study predate the infection). Cell type and time point are not known. The sample was PBMCs or a T cell subset sorted from them (not recorded which). The chain uses TRBV21-1 and TRBJ2-7. TRBV21-1 is an annotated pseudogene. The CDR3 protein is CASLLCEQYF. The CDR3, as DNA: TGTGCCAGCCTCCTTTGCGAGCAGTACTTC.